The clone carrying this T cell receptor (beta chain) appeared a single time. With 5 bases removed from V and 2 bases from J, the gap between germline ends came to 5 bases. There are 13 residues in the CDR3. CDR1 and CDR2 (germline): KGHDR, SFDVKD. This record comes from a study of blood T cell repertoires in COVID-19. Study details: Whether acute or convalescent, the COVID-19 samples came from the United States, Italy and Spain. T cells, B-cell-depleted T cells, or PBMCs supplied cDNA or gDNA.

Per the original methods: Quantification of nucleated cells was approximated via reference gene primer amplification. Assay: immunoSEQ multiplex PCR; the TCRdb copy retains only in-frame clones and omits some. The DNA was the basis for D and trimming; V, J and clone size are from that table. The sample consists of around 100,000 clones, approximately 89% of them appearing once. The source material was peripheral blood. The sequence derives from a man in his fifties or sixties with acute or convalescent COVID-19. J is TRBJ1-4 and V is TRBV24-1; no firm D call. The chain's CDR3 is CATSAGTNEKLFF. The CDR3 nucleotides are TGTGCCACCAGTGCGGGGACTAATGAAAAACTGTTTTTT.